This TCR beta chain was retrieved from a study of response to subunit inactivated influenza vaccine. Findings and limits, study-wide: That few new T cells are recruited by each seasonal influenza vaccination was the authors' suggestion.

This clonotype has more than one count but fewer than ten. Its target is unknown. TCRdb reanalysed the RT-PCR reads using MiXCR and keeps one entry per CDR3 protein. The sample has 530,000 or so distinct CDR3 sequences, 14% seen once. V lost 5 bases to trimming and J lost 2 bases, with 16 bases between them. The length of the CDR3 is 15 residues. Germline CDR1 and CDR2: SEHNR and FQNEAQ (reference sequence). The receptor comes from a man aged 50 to 60 who received an inactivated influenza vaccine. This sequence joins TRBV7-9 and TRBJ2-7, with a possible D match to TRBD1 (6 bases). Sequenced here: PBMCs from blood, sampled about 13 days after vaccination. The CDR3 sequence is CASSRAGTYAYEQYF. DNA for the CDR3: TGTGCCAGCAGCCGAGCTGGGACATATGCCTACGAGCAGTACTTC.